A selection of T cell receptor beta chains follows, all from one sample in a study of response to subunit inactivated influenza vaccine. TCRdb redid the calling of the RT-PCR reads with MiXCR, one entry per CDR3 protein. The table records hundreds of thousands of distinct CDR3 sequences, roughly 10% of them present only once. These data also formed part of another study, on T cells expressing NK-cell markers.

The specimen was PBMCs from blood, collected on the day of vaccination. These receptors all come from a man aged 50-60 years who received an inactivated influenza vaccine. CDR3s include the opening cysteine and the closing phenylalanine or tryptophan. The D gene is left open where the match is weak. Size tells how often a clone was seen (once, few, many) or the class of an expanded clone, and some rows leave it out.

TRBV12-3/TRBV12-4	.	TRBJ1-6	.	CASSLTQGLNSPLHF	TGTGCCAGCAGTTTAACCCAGGGGCTAAATTCACCCCTCCACTTT
TRBV5-5	few	TRBJ2-1	.	CASSLLRGGYNEQFF	TGTGCCAGCAGCTTGTTGAGGGGGGGTTACAATGAGCAGTTCTTC
TRBV10-3	.	TRBJ2-7	.	CATGASYEQYF	TGTGCTACCGGGGCCTCCTACGAGCAGTACTTC
TRBV20-1	.	TRBJ1-1	.	CSARLGGNTEAFF	TGCAGTGCTAGATTGGGCGGGAACACTGAAGCTTTCTTT
TRBV6-5	many	TRBJ1-5	TRBD1	CASSYSGRGLFSNQPQHF	TGTGCCAGCAGTTACTCAGGCAGGGGGTTGTTTAGCAATCAGCCCCAGCATTTT
TRBV27	many	TRBJ2-5	.	CASSKWGHLDQETQYF	TGTGCCAGCAGTAAATGGGGACACCTGGACCAAGAGACCCAGTACTTC
TRBV29-1	few	TRBJ2-2	.	CSVVEGALTGELFF	TGCAGCGTTGTGGAGGGAGCTCTCACCGGGGAGCTGTTTTTT
TRBV15	.	TRBJ1-2	.	CATSRTGGNYGYTF	TGTGCCACCAGCAGGACGGGGGGTAACTATGGCTACACCTTC
TRBV10-3	.	TRBJ2-2	.	CALTDGNTGELFF	TGTGCCTTAACGGACGGTAACACCGGGGAGCTGTTTTTT
TRBV4-3	few	TRBJ2-1	TRBD1	CASSQSYRGSREQFF	TGCGCCAGCAGCCAATCCTACAGGGGGTCCCGTGAGCAGTTCTTC
TRBV11-2	.	TRBJ1-1	TRBD1	CASSLARGWNTEAFF	TGTGCCAGCAGCTTGGCCAGGGGGTGGAACACTGAAGCTTTCTTT
TRBV10-3	few	TRBJ2-3	.	CAISSVTDTQYF	TGTGCCATCTCTAGCGTCACAGATACGCAGTATTTT
TRBV15	.	TRBJ2-7	.	CATSREGVRYF	TGTGCCACCAGCAGAGAGGGCGTGCGGTACTTC
TRBV12-3/TRBV12-4	few	TRBJ2-7	TRBD2	CASSLLAGGFEQYF	TGTGCCAGCAGTTTATTAGCGGGGGGGTTCGAGCAGTACTTC
TRBV9	.	TRBJ1-4	.	CASSPRMNEKLFF	TGTGCCAGCAGCCCAAGGATGAATGAAAAACTGTTTTTT
TRBV29-1	many	TRBJ2-3	TRBD1	CSATGTGIADTQYF	TGCAGCGCCACCGGGACAGGGATAGCAGATACGCAGTATTTT
TRBV7-8	.	TRBJ2-7	.	CASSLTEVSYEQYF	TGTGCCAGCAGCTTAACTGAGGTCAGCTACGAGCAGTACTTC
TRBV30	.	TRBJ2-3	.	CAWNRGIVDTQYF	TGTGCCTGGAACCGGGGGATAGTGGATACGCAGTATTTT
TRBV18	few	TRBJ2-5	.	CASSPPGPRGTQYF	TGTGCCAGCTCACCACCGGGACCTCGGGGGACCCAGTACTTC
TRBV20-1	few	TRBJ2-7	.	CSARDSRGTYEQYF	TGCAGTGCTAGAGATAGCAGGGGCACCTACGAGCAGTACTTC
TRBV7-3	.	TRBJ2-3	.	CASSHTPDTQYF	TGTGCCAGCAGCCACACCCCAGATACGCAGTATTTT
TRBV7-2	.	TRBJ2-1	TRBD2	CASSFRSVAGGVEQFF	TGTGCCAGCAGCTTTAGGAGCGTGGCGGGGGGAGTAGAGCAGTTCTTC
TRBV9	.	TRBJ2-5	.	CASSPQVGNQETQYF	TGTGCCAGCAGCCCCCAGGTTGGCAACCAAGAGACCCAGTACTTC
TRBV5-6	few	TRBJ2-5	TRBD1	CASSPPGQGGETQYF	TGTGCCAGCAGCCCACCGGGACAGGGAGGAGAGACCCAGTACTTC
TRBV7-6	many	TRBJ2-5	.	CASSLAYQETQYF	TGTGCCAGCAGCTTAGCGTACCAAGAGACCCAGTACTTC
TRBV28	few	TRBJ1-5	TRBD1	CASRPGQYQPQHF	TGTGCCAGCAGGCCGGGACAGTATCAGCCCCAGCATTTT